This TCR beta chain was captured by sequencing in a study of blood T cell repertoires in COVID-19. Study-level information: There were acute and convalescent COVID-19 samples, and they came from the United States, Italy and Spain. The cDNA or gDNA used as material had been derived from T cells, B-cell-depleted T cells, or PBMCs.

Trimming removed 8 bases from V and 5 bases from J; junction bases left unmatched: 5. This CDR3 has 15 residues. CDR1 ENHRY and CDR2 SYGVKD come from the germline V gene. As processed by the authors: Estimated nucleated cell counts came from reference gene primer amplification. Libraries were prepared by immunoSEQ multiplex PCR; TCRdb keeps only in-frame clonotypes and omits some of them. The V and J calls and clone size are taken from that table; D and trimming were inferred from the DNA. The table has 200,000 to 250,000 clones, about 79% seen once. This clone has just a few counts. The source of this sequence is a man in his forties or fifties with active or convalescent COVID-19. The V call is TRBV10-3, the J call TRBJ2-2, with TRBD2 identical over 13 bases. Sample: peripheral blood. CDR3 nucleotides: TGTGCCATCGGGACTAGCGGGATCGGGACCGGGGAGCTGTTTTTT. This sequence encodes CAIGTSGIGTGELFF.